The 6 T cell receptor beta chains below were found in one sample sequenced in a study of blood T cell repertoires in COVID-19. Measured with immunoSEQ multiplex PCR; TCRdb has only the in-frame clones, and not every one. The sample has 150,000 to 200,000 clones, 75% to 90% seen once. The sample comprised peripheral blood. These receptors all come from a woman aged 40 to 50 with acute or convalescent COVID-19.

This clone is a singleton in its sample. The chain uses TRBV10-3 and TRBJ2-7; 11 bases fit TRBD2. The CDR3 length is 17 residues. The germline gives CDR1 ENHRY, CDR2 SYGVKD. The ends lost 4 bases at V and 1 base at J; junction bases unmatched: 9. CDR3 bases: TGTGCCATCAGTGGCAATAGCGGGGGGGGATTTTCCTACGAGCAGTACTTC. Translating gives CAISGNSGGGFSYEQYF.

V is TRBV6-5 and J is TRBJ2-7, with 11 bases matching TRBD2. CDR3 length equals 15 residues. The J segment lost 2 bases and the V segment lost 1 base, leaving 1 base of the junction unmatched. CDR1 and CDR2 (germline): MNHEY, SVGAGI. The CDR3 protein is CASSYLTSGTYEQYF. CDR3 nucleotide sequence: TGTGCCAGCAGTTACTTGACTAGCGGGACCTACGAGCAGTACTTC.

This chain uses TRBV29-1 with TRBJ1-4, with D perhaps TRBD1 (6 bases). Trimming took off 4 bases at V and 7 bases at J, with 10 bases between the two ends. Germline-derived CDR1 and CDR2 are SQVTM and ANQGSEA. CDR3 length: 12 residues. This chain's CDR3 is CSVGTAAEKLFF. The CDR3 region has the DNA TGCAGCGTTGGGACAGCAGCTGAAAAACTGTTTTTT.

V and J are TRBV18 and TRBJ1-5, with TRBD1 as a possible D gene (5 bases). This CDR3 comprises 13 residues. The germline V gene encodes CDR1 KGHSH and CDR2 LQKENI. Trimming left V 3 bases short and J 8 bases short, with 11 bases between. CDR3 DNA sequence: TGTGCCAGCTCACCGCAGGGTTTCGAGCCCCAGCATTTT. It is translated as CASSPQGFEPQHF.

In DNA form, the CDR3 reads TGTGCCTGGGGAATTGTCCCGTCTAGGAGTGAGCAGTTCTTC. It specifies CAWGIVPSRSEQFF. The V call is TRBV30, the J call TRBJ2-1; no clear D. The CDR3 contains 14 residues. V was shortened by 5 bases and J by 9 bases, with 20 bases between the two germline ends. The germline gives CDR1 GTSNPN, CDR2 SVGIG (reference sequence).

The rearrangement joins TRBV7-3 to TRBJ2-1, with 7 bases lining up with TRBD1. The CDR3 extends over 14 amino acids. The ends lost 3 bases at V and 4 bases at J; junction bases unmatched: 3. CDR1 SGHTA and CDR2 FQGTGA come from the germline V gene. CDR3 in DNA: TGTGCCAGCAGCTTTGGGGACAGATACAATGAGCAGTTCTTC. Amino acids: CASSFGDRYNEQFF.